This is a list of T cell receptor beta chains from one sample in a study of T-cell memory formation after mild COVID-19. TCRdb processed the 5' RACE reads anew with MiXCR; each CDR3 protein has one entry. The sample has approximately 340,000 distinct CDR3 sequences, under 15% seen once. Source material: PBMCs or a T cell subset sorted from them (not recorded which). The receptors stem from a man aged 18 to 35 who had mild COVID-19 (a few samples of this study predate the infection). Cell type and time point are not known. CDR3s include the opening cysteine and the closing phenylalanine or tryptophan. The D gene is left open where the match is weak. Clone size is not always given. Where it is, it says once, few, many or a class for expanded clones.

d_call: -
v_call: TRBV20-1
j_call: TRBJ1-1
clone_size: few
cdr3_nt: TGCAGTGCTTTCAATCGGGGGATGAACACTGAAGCTTTCTTT
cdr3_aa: CSAFNRGMNTEAFF

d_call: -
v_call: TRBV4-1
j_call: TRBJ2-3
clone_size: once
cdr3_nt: TGCGCCAGCAGCCAAGTCGCAGGGGGGGGCTTGGGAGATACGCAGTATTTT
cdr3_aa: CASSQVAGGGLGDTQYF

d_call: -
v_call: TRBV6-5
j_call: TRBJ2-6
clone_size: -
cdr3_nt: TGTGCCAGCAGCCCATATTCTGGGGCCAACGTCCTGACTTTC
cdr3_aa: CASSPYSGANVLTF

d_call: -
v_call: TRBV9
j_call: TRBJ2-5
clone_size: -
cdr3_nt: TGTGCCAGCAGCGGACAGGGAGGGGAGGCCCAGTACTTC
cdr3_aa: CASSGQGGEAQYF

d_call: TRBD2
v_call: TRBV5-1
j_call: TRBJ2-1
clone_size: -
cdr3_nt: TGCGCCAGCAGCTTGGCCCTAGCGGGGGAGGTTTACAATGAGCAGTTCTTC
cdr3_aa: CASSLALAGEVYNEQFF

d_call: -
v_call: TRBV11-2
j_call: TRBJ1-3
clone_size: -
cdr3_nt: TGTGCCAGCAGGTTCGGACGGACACTCTCTGGAAACACCATATATTTT
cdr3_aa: CASRFGRTLSGNTIYF

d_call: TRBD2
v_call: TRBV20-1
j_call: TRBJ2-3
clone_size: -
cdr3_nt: TGCAGTGCTAGAGATCGGCTAGCGGGAACAGATACGCAGTATTTT
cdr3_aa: CSARDRLAGTDTQYF

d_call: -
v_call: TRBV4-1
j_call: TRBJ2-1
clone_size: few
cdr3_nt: TGCGCCAGCAGCCAGCGGGTCTCCGTCTACAATGAGCAGTTCTTC
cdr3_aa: CASSQRVSVYNEQFF

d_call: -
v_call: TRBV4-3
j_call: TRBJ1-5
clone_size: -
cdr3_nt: TGCGCCAGCAGACCCGGGGGGGACACGGACAATCAGCCCCAGCATTTT
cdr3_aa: CASRPGGDTDNQPQHF

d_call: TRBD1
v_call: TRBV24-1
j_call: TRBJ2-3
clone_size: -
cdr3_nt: TGTGCCACCAGTGACCGTCGTCAGGGGGCCTACACAGATACGCAGTATTTT
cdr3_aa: CATSDRRQGAYTDTQYF

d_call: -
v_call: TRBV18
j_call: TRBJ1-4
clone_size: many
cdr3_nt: TGTGCCAGCTCACCGCGACAGGACTCAACTAATGAAAAACTGTTTTTT
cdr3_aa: CASSPRQDSTNEKLFF

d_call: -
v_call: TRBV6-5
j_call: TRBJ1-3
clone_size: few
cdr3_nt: TGTGCCAGCAACACAGGGCTCGGAAACACCATATATTTT
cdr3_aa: CASNTGLGNTIYF

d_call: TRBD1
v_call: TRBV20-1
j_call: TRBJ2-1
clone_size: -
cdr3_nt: TGCAGTGCTAGAGAGCCGGGACAGGAATACAATGAGCAGTTCTTC
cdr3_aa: CSAREPGQEYNEQFF

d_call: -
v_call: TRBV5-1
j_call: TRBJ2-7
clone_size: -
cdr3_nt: TGCGCCAGCAGCTTGGCGGGGGTCGCCTCCTACGAGCAGTACTTC
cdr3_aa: CASSLAGVASYEQYF

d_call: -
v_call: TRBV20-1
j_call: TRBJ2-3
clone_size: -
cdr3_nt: TGCAGTGCTAGGGTAGGGGCCCGGACAGATACGCAGTATTTT
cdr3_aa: CSARVGARTDTQYF

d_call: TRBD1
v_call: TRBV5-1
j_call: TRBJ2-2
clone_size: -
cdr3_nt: TGCGCCAGCAGCCGGGGGACAGGGGGCTCCGGGGAGCTGTTTTTT
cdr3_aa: CASSRGTGGSGELFF

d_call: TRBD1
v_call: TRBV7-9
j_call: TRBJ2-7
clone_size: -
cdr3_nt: TGTGCCAGCAGCCAATACGGGACAGGGGAGTACGAGCAGTACTTC
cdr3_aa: CASSQYGTGEYEQYF

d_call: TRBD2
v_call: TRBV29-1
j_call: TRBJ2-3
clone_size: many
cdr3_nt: TGCAGCGTTGTTTGGGCGGGGGGTTCCACAGATACGCAGTATTTT
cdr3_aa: CSVVWAGGSTDTQYF

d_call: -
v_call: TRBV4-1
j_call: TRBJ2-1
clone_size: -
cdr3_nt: TGCGCCAGCAGCCAAGGAGCACTCGGGACAGAGCAGTTCTTC
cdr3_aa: CASSQGALGTEQFF

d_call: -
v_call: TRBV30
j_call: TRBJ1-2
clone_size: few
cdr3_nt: TGTGCCTGTACCGGGGGCTATGGCTACACCTTC
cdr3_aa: CACTGGYGYTF

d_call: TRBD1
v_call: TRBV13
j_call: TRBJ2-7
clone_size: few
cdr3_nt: TGTGCCAGCAGCTCCGGGACAGGGACGGGCGAGCAGTACTTC
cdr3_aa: CASSSGTGTGEQYF

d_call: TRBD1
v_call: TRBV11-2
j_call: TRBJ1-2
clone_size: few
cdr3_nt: TGTGCCAGCAGGACAACATTTCGGACAGGTCGTTCTACTAACTATGGCTACACCTTC
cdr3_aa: CASRTTFRTGRSTNYGYTF